The 6 T cell receptor beta chains in this list originate from one sample, sequenced in a study of cytomegalovirus exposure and HLA in healthy donors. The PCR contained 60 Vbeta and 13 Jbeta primers. Clones were sequenced by immunoSEQ multiplex PCR, and TCRdb holds only the in-frame ones, with some missing. The sample lists about 190,000 clones, more than 65% occurring once. Specimen: PBMCs. The receptors here all came from a young woman in good health and CMV-seropositive.

This chain uses TRBV5-4 with TRBJ2-5, with 7 bases identical to TRBD1. The trim removed 0 bases at V and 1 base at J, leaving 0 bases unmatched. CDR1 is SGHNT, CDR2 YYREEE, per germline (reference sequence). The CDR3 is 14 residues long. CDR3 DNA sequence: TGTGCCAGCAGCTTGGGGGACAGCCAAGAGACCCAGTACTTC. The encoded protein is CASSLGDSQETQYF.

This clone has only a few counts. The J gene is TRBJ1-5, the V gene TRBV15; D is unresolved. This CDR3 region has 13 residues. The germline V and J ends were trimmed by 0 bases and 6 bases, with 6 bases remaining between them. CDR1 LNHNV and CDR2 YYDKDF come from the germline V gene (reference sequence). CDR3 sequence reads: CATSRDRGQPQHF. CDR3 DNA sequence: TGTGCCACCAGCAGAGATAGAGGTCAGCCCCAGCATTTT.

CDR3 sequence (DNA): TGTGCCAGCAGTTTACTAGGGAGGCGTTCACCCCTCCACTTT. Translation: CASSLLGRRSPLHF. This sequence joins TRBV27 and TRBJ1-6; the D is unclear. CDR1 is MNHEY and CDR2 is SMNVEV in the germline V gene (reference sequence). The V end lost 2 bases, the J end lost 9 bases, and 11 bases lay between the germline ends. This CDR3 region has 14 residues.

The CDR3 nucleotides are TGTGCCAGCAGCCAAGACAAGCTTTCCTACAATGAGCAGTTCTTC. Amino acid sequence: CASSQDKLSYNEQFF. J is TRBJ2-1 and V is TRBV5-4; D call uncertain. The CDR3 runs 15 residues. Trimming pared 4 bases from V and 1 base from J, leaving 12 bases between. The germline V gene encodes CDR1 SGHNT and CDR2 YYREEE (reference sequence).

The chain is built from TRBV28 and TRBJ2-1; maybe TRBD1 (6 bases). The CDR3 loop spans 12 amino acids. Germline values: CDR1 MDHEN, CDR2 SYDVKM. V lost 4 bases to trimming and J lost 10 bases, with 11 bases between them. The chain's CDR3 is CASSSQGPEQFF. The CDR3, as DNA: TGTGCCAGCAGTTCACAGGGTCCCGAGCAGTTCTTC.

This rearrangement joins TRBV10-3 to TRBJ1-1; 8 bases are a match to TRBD1. Germline V lookup: CDR1 ENHRY, CDR2 SYGVKD. The CDR3 is made up of 15 amino acids. The V gene end was trimmed by 4 bases and the J gene end by 2 bases; junction bases not matched to a gene: 6. CDR3 coding DNA: TGTGCCATCAGTGGTTCAGGGGGCTCTAACACTGAAGCTTTCTTT. Amino acids: CAISGSGGSNTEAFF.